This T cell receptor (beta chain) was sequenced in a study of T cell responses to AZD1222 COVID-19 vaccine. Background on the study: It was second doses at about 4 or about 12 weeks that were pooled. Study outcomes and limitations: Clonal diversity may have been underestimated in mostly white British donors. Reportedly, nearly half the spike-specific TCRs target unmutated variant regions. Spike-specific TCR depth and breadth grew after two AZD1222 doses.

Sequencing used immunoSEQ multiplex PCR; TCRdb keeps in-frame clones, though not all of them. The data hold under 150,000 clones, with approximately 84% observed a single time. Details on this clone: Its target is unknown.

Material: peripheral blood, obtained on day 0 of AZD1222 vaccination. This receptor was taken from an adult in good health.

The CDR3 sequence: CASSTPPGGRAKNIQYF. CDR3 DNA sequence: TGTGCCAGTAGTACTCCCCCGGGGGGGCGAGCCAAAAACATTCAGTACTTC. V and J are TRBV19 and TRBJ2-4; 8 bases map to TRBD2. The germline CDR1 and CDR2 sequences are LNHDA and SQIVND (reference sequence). CDR3 length: 17 amino acids. The V and J ends lost 4 bases and 0 bases, in that order; junction bases with no gene match: 8.